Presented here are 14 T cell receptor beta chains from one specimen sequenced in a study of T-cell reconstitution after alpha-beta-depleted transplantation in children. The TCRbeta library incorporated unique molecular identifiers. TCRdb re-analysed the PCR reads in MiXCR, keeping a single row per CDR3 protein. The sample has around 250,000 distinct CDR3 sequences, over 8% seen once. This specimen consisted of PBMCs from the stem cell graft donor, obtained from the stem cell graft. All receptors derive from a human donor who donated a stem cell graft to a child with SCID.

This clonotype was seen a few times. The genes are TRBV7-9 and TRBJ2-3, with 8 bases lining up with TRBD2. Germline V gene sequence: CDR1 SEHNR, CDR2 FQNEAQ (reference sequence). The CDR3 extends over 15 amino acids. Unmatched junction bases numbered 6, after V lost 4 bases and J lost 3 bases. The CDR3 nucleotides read TGTGCCAGCAGCTCAGCGGGGGTCGGGACAGATACGCAGTATTTT. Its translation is CASSSAGVGTDTQYF.

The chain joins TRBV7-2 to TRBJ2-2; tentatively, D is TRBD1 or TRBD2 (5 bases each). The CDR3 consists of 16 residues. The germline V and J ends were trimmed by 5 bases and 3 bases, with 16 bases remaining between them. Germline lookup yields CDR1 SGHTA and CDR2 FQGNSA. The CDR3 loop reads CASSGTIREYTGELFF. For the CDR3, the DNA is TGTGCCAGCAGCGGGACGATCCGCGAGTACACCGGGGAGCTGTTTTTT.

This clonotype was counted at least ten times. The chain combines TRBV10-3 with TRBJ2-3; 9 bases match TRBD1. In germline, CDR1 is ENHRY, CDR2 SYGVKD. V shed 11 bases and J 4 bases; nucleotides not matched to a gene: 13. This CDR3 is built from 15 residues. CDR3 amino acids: CAVLDGTGSADTQYF. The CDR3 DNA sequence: TGTGCCGTATTAGATGGGACAGGGTCGGCAGATACGCAGTATTTT.

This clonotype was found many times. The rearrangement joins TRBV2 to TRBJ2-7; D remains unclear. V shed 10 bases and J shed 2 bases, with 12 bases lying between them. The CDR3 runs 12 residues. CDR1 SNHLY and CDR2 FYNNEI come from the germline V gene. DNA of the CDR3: TGTGCCACTTATGAGGAGCCCTACGAGCAGTACTTC. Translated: CATYEEPYEQYF.

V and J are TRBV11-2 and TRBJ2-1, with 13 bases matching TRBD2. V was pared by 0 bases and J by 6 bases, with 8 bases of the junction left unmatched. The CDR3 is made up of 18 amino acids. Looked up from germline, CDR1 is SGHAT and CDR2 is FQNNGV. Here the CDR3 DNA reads TGTGCCAGCAGCTTAGAACTAGCGGGGGGGAAAAACCGCAATGAGCAGTTCTTC. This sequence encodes CASSLELAGGKNRNEQFF.

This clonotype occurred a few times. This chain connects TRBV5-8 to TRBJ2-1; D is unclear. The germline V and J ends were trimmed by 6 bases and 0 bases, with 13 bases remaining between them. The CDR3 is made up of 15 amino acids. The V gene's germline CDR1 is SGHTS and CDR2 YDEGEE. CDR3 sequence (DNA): TGTGCCAGCAACCCCGCCCTGAGCTCCTACAATGAGCAGTTCTTC. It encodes CASNPALSSYNEQFF.

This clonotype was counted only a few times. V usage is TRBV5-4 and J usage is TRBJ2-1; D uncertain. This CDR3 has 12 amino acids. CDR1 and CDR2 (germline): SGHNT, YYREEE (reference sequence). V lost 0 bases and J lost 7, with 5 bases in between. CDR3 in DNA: TGTGCCAGCAGCTTGGGAGAAAATGAGCAGTTCTTC. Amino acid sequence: CASSLGENEQFF.

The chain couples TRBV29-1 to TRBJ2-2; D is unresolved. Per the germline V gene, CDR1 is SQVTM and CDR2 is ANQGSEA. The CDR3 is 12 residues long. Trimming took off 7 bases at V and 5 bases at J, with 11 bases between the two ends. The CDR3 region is CSAVWGTGELFF. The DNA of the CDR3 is TGCAGCGCCGTCTGGGGAACCGGGGAGCTGTTTTTT.

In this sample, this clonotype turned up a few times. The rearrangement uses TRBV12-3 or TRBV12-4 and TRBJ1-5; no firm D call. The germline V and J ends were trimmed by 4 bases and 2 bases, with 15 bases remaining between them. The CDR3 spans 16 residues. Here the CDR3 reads CASSSWEGLGNQPQHF. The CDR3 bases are TGTGCCAGCAGTTCATGGGAGGGCTTGGGCAATCAGCCCCAGCATTTT.

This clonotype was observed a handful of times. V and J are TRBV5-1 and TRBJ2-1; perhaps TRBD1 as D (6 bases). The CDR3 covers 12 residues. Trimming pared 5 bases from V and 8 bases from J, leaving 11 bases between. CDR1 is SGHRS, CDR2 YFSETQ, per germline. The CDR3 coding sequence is TGCGCCAGCAGGGCAGGGGTCGATGAGCAGTTCTTC. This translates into CASRAGVDEQFF.

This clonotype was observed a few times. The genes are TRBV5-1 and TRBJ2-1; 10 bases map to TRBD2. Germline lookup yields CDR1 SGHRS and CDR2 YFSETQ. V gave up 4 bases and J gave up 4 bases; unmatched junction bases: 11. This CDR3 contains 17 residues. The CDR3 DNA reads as TGCGCCAGCAGCACCCCCCTAGCGGGGGACCCTTACAATGAGCAGTTCTTC. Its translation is CASSTPLAGDPYNEQFF.

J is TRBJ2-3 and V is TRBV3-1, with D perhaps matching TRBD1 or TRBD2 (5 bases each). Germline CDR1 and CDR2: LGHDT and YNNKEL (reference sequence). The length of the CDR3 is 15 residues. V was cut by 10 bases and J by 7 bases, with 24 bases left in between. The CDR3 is CATCQEGPWTHTQYF. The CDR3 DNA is TGTGCCACCTGCCAAGAGGGCCCTTGGACACATACGCAGTATTTT.

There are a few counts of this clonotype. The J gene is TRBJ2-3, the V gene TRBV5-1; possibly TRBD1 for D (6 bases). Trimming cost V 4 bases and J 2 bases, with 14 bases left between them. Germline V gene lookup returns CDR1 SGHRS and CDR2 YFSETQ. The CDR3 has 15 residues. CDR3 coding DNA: TGCGCCAGCAGCCGAAAGACAGGCACCACAGATACGCAGTATTTT. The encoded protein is CASSRKTGTTDTQYF.

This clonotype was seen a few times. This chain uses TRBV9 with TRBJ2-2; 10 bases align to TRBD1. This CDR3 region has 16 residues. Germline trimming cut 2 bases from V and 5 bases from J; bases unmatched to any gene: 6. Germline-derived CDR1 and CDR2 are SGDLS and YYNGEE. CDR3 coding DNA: TGTGCCAGCAGCGTTAATTGGGACAGGGGAACCGGGGAGCTGTTTTTT. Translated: CASSVNWDRGTGELFF.